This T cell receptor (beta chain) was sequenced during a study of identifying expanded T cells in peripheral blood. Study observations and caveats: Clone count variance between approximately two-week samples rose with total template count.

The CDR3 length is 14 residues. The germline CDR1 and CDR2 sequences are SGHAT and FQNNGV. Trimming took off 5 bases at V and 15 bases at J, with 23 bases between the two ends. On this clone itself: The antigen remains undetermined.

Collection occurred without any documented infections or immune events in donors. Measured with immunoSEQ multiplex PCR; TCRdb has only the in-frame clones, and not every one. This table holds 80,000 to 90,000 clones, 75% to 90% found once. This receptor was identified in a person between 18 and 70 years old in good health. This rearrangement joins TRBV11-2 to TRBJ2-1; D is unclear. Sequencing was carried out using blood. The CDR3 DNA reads TGTGCCAGCAGCCCACTGCGAGGAAGTTGGGTGCCGTTCTTC. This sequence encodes CASSPLRGSWVPFF.